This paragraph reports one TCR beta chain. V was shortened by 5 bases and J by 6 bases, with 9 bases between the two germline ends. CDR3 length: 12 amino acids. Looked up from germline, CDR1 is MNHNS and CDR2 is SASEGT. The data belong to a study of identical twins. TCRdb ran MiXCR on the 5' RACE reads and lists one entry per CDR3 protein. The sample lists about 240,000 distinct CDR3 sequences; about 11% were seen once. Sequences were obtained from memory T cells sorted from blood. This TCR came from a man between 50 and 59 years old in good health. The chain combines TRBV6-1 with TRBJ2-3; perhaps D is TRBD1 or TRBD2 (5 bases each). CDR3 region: CASSRWGDTQYF. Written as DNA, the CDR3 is TGTGCCAGCAGTAGATGGGGGGATACGCAGTATTTT.